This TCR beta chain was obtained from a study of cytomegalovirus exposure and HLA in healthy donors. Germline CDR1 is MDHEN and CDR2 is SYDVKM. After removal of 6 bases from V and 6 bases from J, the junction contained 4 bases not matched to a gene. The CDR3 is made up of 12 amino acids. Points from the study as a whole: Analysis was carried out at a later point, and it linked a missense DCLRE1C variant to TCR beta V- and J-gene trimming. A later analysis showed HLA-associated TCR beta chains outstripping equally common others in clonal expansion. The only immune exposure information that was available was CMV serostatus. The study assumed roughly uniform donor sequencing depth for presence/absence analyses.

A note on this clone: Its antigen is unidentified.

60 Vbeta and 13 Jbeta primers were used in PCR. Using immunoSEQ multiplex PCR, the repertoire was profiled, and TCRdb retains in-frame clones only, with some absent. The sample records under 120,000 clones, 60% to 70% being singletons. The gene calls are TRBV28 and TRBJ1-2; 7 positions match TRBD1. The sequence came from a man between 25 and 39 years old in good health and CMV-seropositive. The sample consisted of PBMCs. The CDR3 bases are TGTGCCAGCAGCTTCACAGGGGATGGCTACACCTTC. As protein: CASSFTGDGYTF.